These 5 T cell receptor beta chains came from one sample sequenced in a study of blood T cell repertoires in COVID-19. Sequenced by immunoSEQ multiplex PCR; TCRdb stores in-frame clones only, minus some. The data hold about 370,000 clones, with roughly nine tenths observed a single time. The specimen was PBMCs or T cells enriched from blood (not recorded which). The receptors stem from a man aged 18-30 years who had recovered from COVID-19.

V usage is TRBV2 and J usage is TRBJ1-4; D is unresolved. This CDR3 is built from 14 residues. V lost 4 bases to trimming and J lost 7 bases, with 13 bases between them. Germline V CDR1 and CDR2: SNHLY, FYNNEI. Written as DNA, the CDR3 is TGTGCCAGCAGTGTCCTCGGGAGGGCTGAAAAACTGTTTTTT. It yields the protein CASSVLGRAEKLFF.

The rearrangement joins TRBV7-2 to TRBJ2-1; tentatively, D is TRBD1 (5 bases). The CDR3 is made up of 12 amino acids. CDR1 is SGHTA, CDR2 FQGNSA, per germline. The V end lost 5 bases, the J end lost 9 bases, and 11 bases lay between the germline ends. The chain's CDR3 is CASSRYGAEQFF. The CDR3 nucleotides are TGTGCCAGCAGCCGATATGGGGCTGAGCAGTTCTTC. Drawing the rest from reference TRBV7-2 and TRBJ2-1, the complete variable domain is GAGVSQSPSNKVTEKGKDVELRCDPISGHTALYWYRQSLGQGLEFLIYFQGNSAPDKSGLPSDRFSAERTGGSVSTLTIQRTQQEDSAVYLCASSRYGAEQFFGPGTRLTVL.

The chain links TRBV18 to TRBJ1-5; tentative D call: TRBD1 (5 bases). CDR1 and CDR2 from the germline V gene are KGHSH and LQKENI. The length of the CDR3 is 16 residues. V shed 2 bases and J shed 3 bases, with 14 bases lying between them. CDR3 loop: CASSPGGRDDNQPQHF. For the CDR3, the DNA is TGTGCCAGCTCACCAGGTGGCAGGGATGACAATCAGCCCCAGCATTTT.

The rearrangement joins TRBV7-2 to TRBJ1-4, with D perhaps matching TRBD1 (5 bases). In germline, CDR1 is SGHTA, CDR2 FQGNSA. V gave up 5 bases and J gave up 5 bases, with 12 bases separating them. The CDR3 covers 14 residues. CDR3 loop: CASSRDQGNEKLFF. Written as DNA, the CDR3 is TGTGCCAGCAGCCGTGACCAGGGAAATGAAAAACTGTTTTTT. The full variable domain, rest sourced from reference TRBV7-2 and TRBJ1-4, is GAGVSQSPSNKVTEKGKDVELRCDPISGHTALYWYRQSLGQGLEFLIYFQGNSAPDKSGLPSDRFSAERTGGSVSTLTIQRTQQEDSAVYLCASSRDQGNEKLFFGSGTQLSVL.

V usage is TRBV11-2 and J usage is TRBJ2-7; D is possibly TRBD2 (6 bases). Per the germline V gene, CDR1 is SGHAT and CDR2 is FQNNGV. The CDR3 has 13 residues. Trimming stripped 6 bases from V and 6 bases from J, with 15 bases between. This CDR3 reads CASSIMGGSEQYF. Here the CDR3 DNA reads TGTGCCAGCAGTATTATGGGGGGATCCGAGCAGTACTTC.